The 30 T cell receptor beta chains below all came from one sample that was sequenced in a study of T cell repertoires in cytomegalovirus infection. TCRdb passed the reads through MiXCR, listing each CDR3 protein once. The sample carries 830,000 or so distinct CDR3 sequences, less than 35% recorded once. Their target antigens are unknown. Sequencing used cultured CD8+ T cells from PBMCs, obtained from culture after CMV antigen stimulation. These receptors all come from a human donor in good health (CMV status not recorded). Some clones in this sample may be carry-over from other donors' samples.

The J gene is TRBJ1-2, the V gene TRBV27, with D possibly matching TRBD1 (5 bases). Germline CDR1 is MNHEY and CDR2 is SMNVEV (reference sequence). This CDR3 is built from 12 residues. V was pared by 7 bases and J by 6 bases, with 12 bases between. The CDR3 DNA is TGTGCCAGCACCAACGGGGGAGATGGCTACACCTTC. Translating gives CASTNGGDGYTF.

The chain links TRBV12-3 or TRBV12-4 to TRBJ1-2; 7 bases line up with TRBD1. The CDR3 runs to 13 residues. Losses at the gene ends were 3 bases for V and 6 bases for J; bases not matched to a gene: 4. CDR3 amino acids: CASSFLGTDGYTF. The CDR3 DNA follows: TGTGCCAGCAGTTTCCTTGGGACAGATGGCTACACCTTC.

The chain combines TRBV19 with TRBJ1-1; perhaps TRBD1 as D (5 bases). Trimming stripped 10 bases from V and 7 bases from J, with 16 bases between. Germline lookup yields CDR1 LNHDA and CDR2 SQIVND (reference sequence). The CDR3 sequence is 12 residues long. CDR3 region: CATRGGNDEAFF. The CDR3 nucleotides are TGTGCCACTAGGGGCGGGAATGATGAAGCTTTCTTT.

This clonotype was detected only once. With a much larger clone just one base away, this may be a read error. In nucleotides, the CDR3 is TGTGTCAGCAGCCAAGCGGCGGGGGTGCCCCCAACTAACTACGAGCAGTACTTC. This gives the protein CVSSQAAGVPPTNYEQYF. The V and J genes are TRBV4-2 and TRBJ2-7, with TRBD2 matching over 7 bases. The CDR3 loop spans 18 amino acids. Germline assignment: CDR1 LGHNA and CDR2 YNFKEQ.

V usage is TRBV12-3 or TRBV12-4 and J usage is TRBJ1-2; D possibly corresponds to TRBD1 (5 bases). Trimming shortened V by 3 bases and J by 7 bases, and 18 bases separated the two germline ends. This CDR3 region has 15 residues. The CDR3 nucleotides read TGTGCCAGCAGTTTGTCGGGGCAGTCCTCTGCTGGCTACACCTTC. Encoded protein: CASSLSGQSSAGYTF.

This clonotype came up many times. J is TRBJ2-7 and V is TRBV7-8; no firm D call. The ends were cut back, 1 base at V and 6 bases at J, with 13 bases in the middle. Germline V gene data show CDR1 as SGHVS and CDR2 as FQNEAQ. The CDR3 extends over 14 amino acids. CDR3 DNA sequence: TGTGCCAGCAGCTTAGAGGGCCAGGCTCGCGAGCAGTACTTC. Protein: CASSLEGQAREQYF. Full variable domain (outside the CDR3, taken from reference TRBV7-8 and TRBJ2-7): GAGVSQSPRYKVAKRGQDVALRCDPISGHVSLFWYQQALGQGPEFLTYFQNEAQLDKSGLPSDRFFAERPEGSVSTLKIQRTQQEDSAVYLCASSLEGQAREQYFGPGTRLTVT.

The sample holds a few counts of this clonotype. The V call is TRBV6-2 or TRBV6-3, the J call TRBJ2-2, with 12 bases that match TRBD2. CDR1 and CDR2 from the germline V gene are MNHEY and SVGEGT. The CDR3 spans 16 residues. With 5 bases clipped from V and 8 bases from J, the junction kept 9 bases outside the gene matches. The CDR3 region is CASSAIGLAGRGELFF. CDR3 coding DNA: TGTGCCAGCAGTGCTATAGGACTAGCGGGGCGAGGGGAGCTGTTTTTT.

The CDR3 DNA reads TGTGCCACCAGTGAGGGAGGGGGCCGATACAATGAGCAGTTCTTC. Its translation is CATSEGGGRYNEQFF. The chain links TRBV24-1 to TRBJ2-1; either TRBD1 or TRBD2 may fit D (7 bases each). Germline CDR1 KGHDR, CDR2 SFDVKD. CDR3 length: 15 residues. V was clipped by 4 bases and J by 4 bases, with 13 bases between them.

This chain connects TRBV6-1 to TRBJ2-7, with 11 bases fitting TRBD1. The CDR3 spans 15 residues. Germline V gene sequence: CDR1 MNHNS, CDR2 SASEGT. V was pared by 6 bases and J by 0 bases, with 4 bases of the junction left unmatched. CDR3 nucleotide sequence: TGTGCCAGCAGACTCGGGACAGGGGGCTCCTACGAGCAGTACGTC. It specifies CASRLGTGGSYEQYV.

Notes on this clonotype: A clone one base away is much larger, so this may be a read error. This chain uses TRBV7-6 with TRBJ1-1; 9 nucleotides match TRBD1. Germline values: CDR1 SGHVS, CDR2 FNYEAQ. There are 17 residues in the CDR3. CDR3 sequence reads: CANSLVVGQGLIAEAFF. Written as DNA, the CDR3 is TGTGCCAACAGCTTAGTTGTGGGACAGGGACTCATCGCTGAAGCTTTCTTT.

This clonotype has a handful of counts. The J gene is TRBJ1-1, the V gene TRBV12-3 or TRBV12-4, with D possibly TRBD1 on 6 matching bases. CDR3 length: 14 amino acids. V lost 6 bases and J lost 3, with 14 bases in between. The CDR3 spells CASRSTGMDTEAFF. CDR3 sequence (DNA): TGTGCCAGCAGGTCTACAGGGATGGACACTGAAGCTTTCTTT.

The count of this clonotype is one. A read error may be the cause here, since a much bigger clone is one base away. The conserved phenylalanine or tryptophan normally closing the CDR3 is absent here, so this likely arose from a read error. This sequence joins TRBV12-3 or TRBV12-4 and TRBJ2-4, with D hard to call. CDR3 length equals 14 residues. V lost 2 bases, J lost 4 bases, and 9 bases lay in between. DNA of the CDR3: TGTGCCAGCAGTTTACCGGCACCGAAAAACATTCAGTACTAC. As protein: CASSLPAPKNIQYY.

The chain joins TRBV3-1 to TRBJ2-1; D unresolved. CDR3 size: 14 residues. Trimming removed 1 base from V and 5 bases from J, with 9 bases in between. The germline V gene encodes CDR1 LGHDT and CDR2 YNNKEL (reference sequence). CDR3 sequence reads: CASSQGFGDNEQFF. In DNA, the CDR3 is TGTGCCAGCAGCCAAGGGTTTGGGGACAATGAGCAGTTCTTC.

This chain links TRBV19 with TRBJ2-7; D gene unclear. V lost 2 bases and J 4 bases, leaving 6 bases between the germline ends. From germline, CDR1 is LNHDA and CDR2 SQIVND (reference sequence). The CDR3 totals 12 residues. The CDR3 coding sequence is TGTGCCAGTAGTATATACGGTTACGAGCAGTACTTC. Residues: CASSIYGYEQYF.

This clonotype has a handful of counts. The V gene is TRBV27, the J gene TRBJ2-1; 10 bases are shared with TRBD1. V was clipped by 4 bases and J by 6 bases; unmatched bases: 3. The CDR3 extends over 14 amino acids. Germline CDR1 reads MNHEY; CDR2 reads SMNVEV (reference sequence). In DNA, the CDR3 is TGTGCCAGCAGTTGGACAGGGGGATTCAATGAGCAGTTCTTC. It specifies CASSWTGGFNEQFF.

The table lists this clonotype with a few counts. The chain combines TRBV6-1 with TRBJ2-1; TRBD2 might be the D (6 bases). V lost 2 bases and J lost 8, with 7 bases in between. This CDR3 spans 12 amino acids. Germline V gives CDR1 MNHNS, CDR2 SASEGT. The CDR3, as DNA: TGTGCCAGCAGTGAATGGGGGGATGAGCAGTTCTTC. This gives the protein CASSEWGDEQFF.

V usage is TRBV6-8 and J usage is TRBJ2-1; 11 bases agree with TRBD2. CDR1 is MNHGY and CDR2 is SAAAGT in the germline V gene. V was clipped by 1 base and J by 5 bases; unmatched bases: 7. This CDR3 region has 17 residues. The CDR3 spells CASSYLASGGPHNEQFF. The CDR3, as DNA: TGTGCCAGCAGTTACTTAGCTAGCGGGGGGCCCCACAATGAGCAGTTCTTC.

V usage is TRBV2 and J usage is TRBJ2-1, with 9 bases lining up with TRBD2. This CDR3 is built from 14 residues. Germline loops: CDR1 SNHLY, CDR2 FYNNEI. V gave up 7 bases and J gave up 5 bases; unmatched junction bases: 6. Written as DNA, the CDR3 is TGTGCCAGCAAAATAGCGGGGGCCCACAATGAGCAGTTCTTC. It translates to CASKIAGAHNEQFF.

The V gene is TRBV19, the J gene TRBJ1-5; weak D call: TRBD1 (6 bases). There are 16 residues in the CDR3. Germline lookup yields CDR1 LNHDA and CDR2 SQIVND (reference sequence). V was clipped by 8 bases and J by 2 bases, with 19 bases between them. CDR3 region: CASDPAGERGNQPQHF. In DNA form, the CDR3 reads TGTGCCAGTGATCCAGCAGGGGAAAGGGGCAATCAGCCCCAGCATTTT.

V gene TRBV28 combines with J gene TRBJ2-5; no clear D gene. The CDR3 totals 16 residues. Trimming took off 5 bases at V and 4 bases at J, with 20 bases between the two ends. CDR1 and CDR2 (germline): MDHEN, SYDVKM. The CDR3 DNA is TGTGCCAGCAGTCCCCCGCGTACCCTTGCCTCAGAGACCCAGTACTTC. Translation: CASSPPRTLASETQYF.

The chain has TRBV27 and TRBJ1-2; D perhaps matches TRBD1 (5 bases). The CDR3 is 13 residues long. Between the trimmed V and J ends, which lost 4 bases and 8 bases, there was a span of 14 bases. CDR1 MNHEY and CDR2 SMNVEV come from the germline V gene (reference sequence). The CDR3 bases are TGTGCCAGCAGTTCCTCTCATGGGGGGGGCTACACCTTC. Its protein product is CASSSSHGGGYTF.

The rearrangement links TRBV27 to TRBJ2-7; 8 nucleotides line up with TRBD2. Per the germline V gene, CDR1 is MNHEY and CDR2 is SMNVEV (reference sequence). The CDR3 has 14 amino acids. With 5 bases clipped from V and 4 bases from J, the junction kept 7 bases outside the gene matches. The DNA for the CDR3 is TGTGCCAGCAGTCCGGGAGCTAGCGGGTACGAGCAGTACTTC. This encodes CASSPGASGYEQYF.

This clonotype was seen just once. The rearrangement links TRBV19 to TRBJ1-2; TRBD1 matches at 11 bases. The CDR3 loop spans 15 amino acids. V gave up 2 bases and J gave up 6 bases; unmatched junction bases: 5. The germline CDR1 and CDR2 sequences are LNHDA and SQIVND (reference sequence). This CDR3 is CASSISGQGADGYTF. The CDR3 DNA follows: TGTGCCAGTAGTATAAGCGGACAGGGGGCGGATGGCTACACCTTC.

This clonotype was observed a few times. This chain connects TRBV27 to TRBJ1-2; TRBD1 aligns across 9 bases. Germline CDR1 reads MNHEY; CDR2 reads SMNVEV (reference sequence). V shed 6 bases, J shed 5 bases, and the junction held 13 bases outside the gene matches. The CDR3 spans 16 residues. The CDR3 loop is CASRTYQQGASYGYTF. CDR3 DNA: TGTGCCAGCAGGACCTATCAACAGGGGGCATCGTATGGCTACACCTTC.

Comments on this clonotype: One base away lies a much larger clone, so this may be a sequencing read error. The chain couples TRBV20-1 to TRBJ2-5; 9 bases match TRBD2. The CDR3 runs to 14 residues. Germline CDR1 is DFQATT and CDR2 is SNEGSKA (reference sequence). J gave up 2 bases and V 3 bases, and 4 bases lay outside the gene matches. CDR3 loop: CSASISGGQETQYF. CDR3 DNA: TGCAGTGCTAGTATTAGCGGGGGACAAGAGACCCAGTACTTC.

The J gene is TRBJ2-3, the V gene TRBV12-5; D unclear. Germline CDR1 is LGHNT and CDR2 is FRNRAP. CDR3 length: 11 amino acids. Trimming stripped 3 bases from V and 4 bases from J, with 2 bases between. CDR3 in DNA: TGTGCTAGTGGTTTATCAGATACGCAGTATTTT. As protein: CASGLSDTQYF.

This clonotype appeared a few times. This chain uses TRBV7-9 with TRBJ1-3; TRBD1 might be the D (5 bases). V was cut by 2 bases and J by 2 bases, with 13 bases left in between. The CDR3 loop spans 16 amino acids. From germline, CDR1 is SEHNR and CDR2 FQNEAQ (reference sequence). The CDR3 is CASSLIKGPAGNTIYF. CDR3 nucleotides: TGTGCCAGCAGCTTAATCAAGGGGCCAGCTGGAAACACCATATATTTT.

The gene calls are TRBV12-3 or TRBV12-4 and TRBJ1-5; D unclear. The CDR3 totals 14 residues. The V gene lost 6 bases and the J gene lost 0 bases, with 9 bases spanning the gap. The CDR3 coding sequence is TGTGCCAGCAGCATTGGAATTAGCAATCAGCCCCAGCATTTT. It codes for CASSIGISNQPQHF.

The sample holds a few counts of this clonotype. This chain uses TRBV2 with TRBJ2-1; 8 bases fit TRBD2. V dropped 8 bases and J dropped 5; count of bases not matched to a gene: 5. CDR1 and CDR2 from the germline V gene are SNHLY and FYNNEI. The length of the CDR3 is 13 residues. The DNA of the CDR3 is TGTGCCAGCGGCACGGGGGGGCACAATGAGCAGTTCTTC. It encodes CASGTGGHNEQFF.

The V call is TRBV2, the J call TRBJ1-2; TRBD1 aligns across 9 bases. The CDR3 has 12 residues. CDR1 SNHLY and CDR2 FYNNEI come from the germline V gene. V lost 11 bases to trimming and J lost 7 bases; unmatched junction nucleotides: 8. CDR3 in amino acids: CARTGGAAGYTF. The CDR3, as DNA: TGTGCCCGAACAGGGGGCGCCGCTGGCTACACCTTC.